This is a list of T cell receptor beta chains from one sample in a study of T-cell memory formation after mild COVID-19. TCRdb re-analysed the 5' RACE reads in MiXCR, keeping a single row per CDR3 protein. The data hold about 57,000 distinct CDR3 sequences, with 12% observed a single time. Sequenced material: PBMCs or a T cell subset sorted from them (not recorded which). The source is a man between 18 and 29 years old who had mild COVID-19 (a few samples of this study predate the infection). Cell type and time point are not known. CDR3s include the opening cysteine and the closing phenylalanine or tryptophan. A D gene is named only where the DNA matches it firmly. Size is stated for part of the rows, as once, few or many counts, or as a class when the clone is expanded.

abundance: -
d_gene: -
j_gene: TRBJ1-5
v_gene: TRBV20-1
CDR3nt: TGCAGTGCTAGTTCGAGCAATCAGCCCCAGCATTTT
CDR3aa: CSASSSNQPQHF

abundance: many
d_gene: TRBD1
j_gene: TRBJ2-3
v_gene: TRBV18
CDR3nt: TGTGCCAGCTCACAATTTTACGGGACAGGGGACGATGGAGATACGCAGTATTTT
CDR3aa: CASSQFYGTGDDGDTQYF

abundance: many
d_gene: -
j_gene: TRBJ2-2
v_gene: TRBV12-3/TRBV12-4
CDR3nt: TGTGCCAGCAGTGCCTCGATAGGGGTCACCGGGGAGCTGTTTTTT
CDR3aa: CASSASIGVTGELFF

abundance: -
d_gene: -
j_gene: TRBJ1-1
v_gene: TRBV5-1
CDR3nt: TGCGCCAGCAGGGAGGGATGGAACACTGAAGCTTTCTTT
CDR3aa: CASREGWNTEAFF

abundance: few
d_gene: TRBD2
j_gene: TRBJ2-7
v_gene: TRBV7-9
CDR3nt: TGTGCCAGCAACAAAGGGGTGGCGGGGGGATCCTCCTACGAGCAGTACTTC
CDR3aa: CASNKGVAGGSSYEQYF

abundance: few
d_gene: -
j_gene: TRBJ1-6
v_gene: TRBV4-3
CDR3nt: TGCGCCAGCAGCAAACGGACGGGGGCCAGGGAATCACCCCTCCACTTT
CDR3aa: CASSKRTGARESPLHF

abundance: few
d_gene: TRBD1
j_gene: TRBJ1-5
v_gene: TRBV5-1
CDR3nt: TGCGCCAGCAGTTTGCCCAGGGGGCCTGGTACGGAGCCCCAGCATTTT
CDR3aa: CASSLPRGPGTEPQHF

abundance: few
d_gene: TRBD2
j_gene: TRBJ2-5
v_gene: TRBV19
CDR3nt: TGTGCCAGTAGTATTGGGGTAGCGGGGGGTAAAGAGACCCAGTACTTC
CDR3aa: CASSIGVAGGKETQYF

abundance: -
d_gene: TRBD1
j_gene: TRBJ2-5
v_gene: TRBV9
CDR3nt: TGTGCCAGCAGCGTAGCCGGGACAGGGGTTGCGGAGGCCCAGTACTTC
CDR3aa: CASSVAGTGVAEAQYF

abundance: -
d_gene: TRBD1
j_gene: TRBJ2-2
v_gene: TRBV5-1
CDR3nt: TGCGCCAGCAGCAACCCTACGGGACAGGGGGCGAACACCGGGGAGCTGTTTTTT
CDR3aa: CASSNPTGQGANTGELFF

abundance: -
d_gene: TRBD1
j_gene: TRBJ1-2
v_gene: TRBV4-1
CDR3nt: TGCGCCAGCAGCACCCGGACAGGTTCCTATGGCTACACCTTC
CDR3aa: CASSTRTGSYGYTF

abundance: many
d_gene: -
j_gene: TRBJ2-7
v_gene: TRBV20-1
CDR3nt: TGCAGTGCTAGTGGGGATCCTTTTGGGCAGTACTTC
CDR3aa: CSASGDPFGQYF

abundance: -
d_gene: -
j_gene: TRBJ2-7
v_gene: TRBV7-9
CDR3nt: TGTGCCAGCAGCCGTGCGGGGTCCCCCCACGAGCAGTACTTC
CDR3aa: CASSRAGSPHEQYF

abundance: many
d_gene: -
j_gene: TRBJ2-2
v_gene: TRBV4-1
CDR3nt: TGCGCCAGCAGCCAAGGTCCAGGGGCGAACACCGGGGAGCTGTTTTTT
CDR3aa: CASSQGPGANTGELFF

abundance: -
d_gene: -
j_gene: TRBJ2-5
v_gene: TRBV5-1
CDR3nt: TGCGCCAGCAGCACCTCATACAGAGATGAGACCCAGTACTTC
CDR3aa: CASSTSYRDETQYF

abundance: -
d_gene: -
j_gene: TRBJ2-3
v_gene: TRBV6-5
CDR3nt: TGTGCCAGCAGTCGTGGGTTCTCAACAGATACGCAGTATTTT
CDR3aa: CASSRGFSTDTQYF

abundance: -
d_gene: TRBD1
j_gene: TRBJ1-2
v_gene: TRBV15
CDR3nt: TGTGCCACCAGCAGAGGACAGGGAGGGACGTGGAGCTATGGCTACACCTTC
CDR3aa: CATSRGQGGTWSYGYTF

abundance: few
d_gene: -
j_gene: TRBJ2-1
v_gene: TRBV28
CDR3nt: TGTGCCAGCATGTGGGGAAACAATGAGCAGTTCTTC
CDR3aa: CASMWGNNEQFF

abundance: many
d_gene: TRBD1
j_gene: TRBJ2-1
v_gene: TRBV11-2
CDR3nt: TGTGCCAGCAGCATACGGGACAGGGTCCACAATGAGCAGTTCTTC
CDR3aa: CASSIRDRVHNEQFF

abundance: -
d_gene: -
j_gene: TRBJ1-2
v_gene: TRBV10-3
CDR3nt: TGTGCCATCTCCCAGGGTAACTATGGCTACACCTTC
CDR3aa: CAISQGNYGYTF

abundance: few
d_gene: -
j_gene: TRBJ1-2
v_gene: TRBV7-9
CDR3nt: TGTGCCAGCAGCTCTAGGACAGTCGCTGGAGATGGCTACACCTTC
CDR3aa: CASSSRTVAGDGYTF

abundance: few
d_gene: TRBD1
j_gene: TRBJ1-3
v_gene: TRBV6-6
CDR3nt: TGTGCCAGCAGCCGCGGACAGGTCTCTGGAAACACCATATATTTT
CDR3aa: CASSRGQVSGNTIYF

abundance: few
d_gene: TRBD2
j_gene: TRBJ2-1
v_gene: TRBV10-3
CDR3nt: TGTGCCATCACCGAGGACGTAGCGGGGGGGAGCTCCTACAATGAGCAGTTCTTC
CDR3aa: CAITEDVAGGSSYNEQFF

abundance: -
d_gene: TRBD1
j_gene: TRBJ2-2
v_gene: TRBV7-3
CDR3nt: TGTGCCAGCAGCTCTGTCCGGACAGGGGATCCCGGGGAGCTGTTTTTT
CDR3aa: CASSSVRTGDPGELFF